This T cell receptor beta chain was obtained from a study of cytomegalovirus exposure and HLA in healthy donors. Both 60 Vbeta primers and 13 Jbeta primers went into the PCR. Here immunoSEQ multiplex PCR was the method, and the copy in TCRdb shows in-frame clones only, minus some. The repertoire holds about 130,000 clones, with 75% to 85% as singletons. The germline V and J ends were trimmed by 0 bases and 2 bases, with 9 bases remaining between them. CDR3 size: 14 residues. CDR1 is SGHKS, CDR2 YYEKEE, per germline (reference sequence). The material sequenced was PBMCs. The receptor's source is a man aged 40-50 years in good health and CMV-seronegative. The chain employs TRBV5-5 and TRBJ2-7, with a tentative D call TRBD1 (5 bases). Here the CDR3 reads CASSLGQSPYEQYF. In nucleotides, the CDR3 is TGTGCCAGCAGCTTGGGACAGTCCCCCTACGAGCAGTACTTC.